Presented here are 22 T cell receptor beta chains from one specimen sequenced in a study of identical twins. MiXCR, applied by TCRdb to the 5' RACE reads, yields one record per CDR3 protein. Among around 530,000 distinct CDR3 sequences listed, 13% to 15% were seen once. The same data also went into a second study, on yellow fever vaccine responses in identical twins.

The sequenced sample was CD4+ T cells sorted from blood. These receptors all stem from a young woman in good health.

This clonotype was seen only a few times. The chain couples TRBV12-3 or TRBV12-4 to TRBJ2-5; perhaps TRBD2 as D (6 bases). The CDR3 is made up of 11 amino acids. Trimming pared 7 bases from V and 7 bases from J, leaving 10 bases between. The chain's CDR3 is CASTGRGTQYF. The CDR3 nucleotides are TGTGCCAGCACCGGGCGGGGGACCCAGTACTTC.

This clonotype was seen more than once but under ten times. J is TRBJ2-7 and V is TRBV5-1; D is perhaps TRBD1 or TRBD2 (5 bases each). Germline CDR1 SGHRS, CDR2 YFSETQ. Trimming left V 4 bases short and J 6 bases short, with 20 bases between. This CDR3 is built from 15 residues. CDR3 protein: CASSAAGTVSLEQYF. CDR3 coding DNA: TGCGCCAGCAGCGCGGCTGGGACCGTCAGTCTCGAGCAGTACTTC.

A few counts support this clonotype. The chain uses TRBV5-1 and TRBJ2-3; tentatively, D is TRBD2 (5 bases). Trimming shortened V by 3 bases and J by 0 bases, and 14 bases separated the two germline ends. The V gene's germline CDR1 is SGHRS and CDR2 YFSETQ. The CDR3 is made up of 16 amino acids. This chain's CDR3 is CASSSSHQTSTDTQYF. In DNA, the CDR3 is TGCGCCAGCAGCTCTAGCCACCAGACAAGCACAGATACGCAGTATTTT.

This clonotype was detected only a few times. The J gene is TRBJ1-1, the V gene TRBV7-6, with a weak D call TRBD1 (5 bases). The germline V and J ends were trimmed by 1 base and 3 bases, with 9 bases remaining between them. The CDR3 consists of 14 residues. The V gene's germline CDR1 is SGHVS and CDR2 FNYEAQ. This CDR3 is CASSLGGSDTEAFF. The CDR3 DNA reads TGTGCCAGCAGCTTAGGGGGGTCTGACACTGAAGCTTTCTTT.

This sequence joins TRBV20-1 and TRBJ2-2; TRBD2 matches 10 bases. Germline values: CDR1 DFQATT, CDR2 SNEGSKA (reference sequence). The CDR3 runs to 17 residues. The trim removed 4 bases at V and 1 base at J, leaving 9 bases unmatched. The CDR3 is CSAKTPRLAGNTGELFF. The CDR3 DNA reads as TGCAGTGCTAAGACGCCAAGACTAGCGGGGAACACCGGGGAGCTGTTTTTT.

This clonotype was recorded a few times. This chain joins TRBV12-3 or TRBV12-4 and TRBJ1-1; D might be TRBD1 (6 bases). This CDR3 spans 15 amino acids. V gave up 5 bases and J gave up 7 bases, with 20 bases separating them. As DNA, the CDR3 is TGTGCCAGCAGTCTCCTGGGAGGGGGAGGGGGTGAAGCTTTCTTT. Its translation: CASSLLGGGGGEAFF.

This clonotype was seen only a few times. This chain uses TRBV5-1 with TRBJ1-2, with TRBD1 matching over 7 bases. Trimming at V came to 0 bases and at J to 2 bases, leaving 10 bases not matched to a gene. This CDR3 is built from 17 residues. From germline, CDR1 is SGHRS and CDR2 YFSETQ. This CDR3 reads CASSLAAPATGNYGYTF. CDR3 DNA: TGCGCCAGCAGCTTGGCGGCCCCGGCGACAGGGAACTATGGCTACACCTTC.

The table lists this clonotype with many counts. V and J are TRBV29-1 and TRBJ2-1; 13 bases are a match to TRBD2. Germline CDR1 reads SQVTM; CDR2 reads ANQGSEA. The CDR3 has 15 residues. The J segment lost 9 bases and the V segment lost 6 bases, leaving 11 bases of the junction unmatched. The CDR3 sequence: CSVRTSGSVRGEQFF. The CDR3 DNA sequence: TGCAGCGTACGGACTAGCGGGAGTGTTAGGGGTGAGCAGTTCTTC.

The sample holds a few counts of this clonotype. The V and J genes are TRBV7-9 and TRBJ1-1, with 7 bases fitting TRBD1. Germline values: CDR1 SEHNR, CDR2 FQNEAQ (reference sequence). This CDR3 contains 14 residues. V trimming: 6 bases; J trimming: 4 bases; junction bases outside the gene matches: 8. The CDR3 loop is CASRQTGAGTEAFF. The CDR3 DNA follows: TGTGCCAGCAGGCAAACAGGGGCCGGCACTGAAGCTTTCTTT.

V is TRBV7-6 and J is TRBJ2-3, with TRBD2 identical over 12 bases. The CDR3 is made up of 16 amino acids. The germline gives CDR1 SGHVS, CDR2 FNYEAQ. The V and J ends lost 4 bases and 3 bases, in that order; junction bases with no gene match: 5. The CDR3 sequence is CASSSRTSGATDTQYF. Written as DNA, the CDR3 is TGTGCCAGCAGCTCGAGGACTAGCGGGGCAACAGATACGCAGTATTTT. Variable domain in full (rest from reference TRBV7-6 and TRBJ2-3): GAGVSQSPRYKVTKRGQDVALRCDPISGHVSLYWYRQALGQGPEFLTYFNYEAQQDKSGLPNDRFSAERPEGSISTLTIQRTEQRDSAMYRCASSSRTSGATDTQYFGPGTRLTVL.

This clonotype was counted only a few times. The rearrangement links TRBV15 to TRBJ2-2, with TRBD2 matching over 9 bases. Per the germline V gene, CDR1 is LNHNV and CDR2 is YYDKDF (reference sequence). The trim removed 4 bases at V and 1 base at J, leaving 4 bases unmatched. This CDR3 is built from 16 residues. The CDR3 protein is CATSKASGKNTGELFF. CDR3 nucleotides: TGTGCCACCAGCAAAGCTAGCGGGAAGAACACCGGGGAGCTGTTTTTT. The full variable domain, with the rest looked up from reference TRBV15 and TRBJ2-2, is DAMVIQNPRYQVTQFGKPVTLSCSQTLNHNVMYWYQQKSSQAPKLLFHYYDKDFNNEADTPDNFQSRRPNTSFCFLDIRSPGLGDTAMYLCATSKASGKNTGELFFGEGSRLTVL.

This clonotype has a handful of counts. This chain connects TRBV20-1 to TRBJ2-3, with 10 bases lining up with TRBD1. V was clipped by 6 bases and J by 1 base; unmatched bases: 7. This CDR3 region has 15 residues. From germline, CDR1 is DFQATT and CDR2 SNEGSKA (reference sequence). In DNA, the CDR3 is TGCAGTGCGCTGACCGGGACAGGGGGCACAGATACGCAGTATTTT. Protein product: CSALTGTGGTDTQYF.

The chain is built from TRBV28 and TRBJ2-5, with 7 bases aligning to TRBD2. Germline V gene sequence: CDR1 MDHEN, CDR2 SYDVKM. The CDR3 sequence is 14 residues long. V was clipped by 2 bases and J by 2 bases; unmatched bases: 2. CDR3 sequence (DNA): TGTGCCAGCAGTTTAGACGGGGGGCAAGAGACCCAGTACTTC. As protein: CASSLDGGQETQYF.

This clonotype was seen ten or more times. The chain uses TRBV4-1 and TRBJ2-4; no reliable D call. CDR3 size: 16 residues. Germline V lookup: CDR1 MGHRA, CDR2 YSYEKL. V was pared by 0 bases and J by 7 bases, with 16 bases between. This CDR3 is CASSQEVSRFGNIQYF. CDR3 nucleotide sequence: TGCGCCAGCAGCCAAGAGGTATCGAGATTTGGGAACATTCAGTACTTC.

J is TRBJ2-3 and V is TRBV12-3 or TRBV12-4, with D tentatively TRBD1 or TRBD2 (5 bases each). The CDR3 sequence is 14 residues long. V was shortened by 10 bases and J by 2 bases, with 16 bases between the two germline ends. DNA for the CDR3: TGTGCCACCCGTCCTAAGGGACCCACAGATACGCAGTATTTT. Its translation is CATRPKGPTDTQYF.

This clonotype was counted many times. The chain has TRBV12-3 or TRBV12-4 and TRBJ1-5; TRBD1 agrees at 9 bases. CDR3 length equals 15 residues. J lost 5 bases, V lost 4 bases, and 6 bases had no gene match. This CDR3 is CASSSGTGLYQPQHF. The CDR3 nucleotides are TGTGCCAGCAGTTCCGGGACAGGGTTGTATCAGCCCCAGCATTTT.

The gene calls are TRBV5-1 and TRBJ2-1, with 12 bases lining up with TRBD2. Per germline, CDR1 SGHRS and CDR2 YFSETQ. The trim removed 4 bases at V and 3 bases at J, leaving 5 bases unmatched. CDR3 length: 16 residues. Written as DNA, the CDR3 is TGCGCCAGCAGCGGGTCTAGCGGGGGGGTCTACAATGAGCAGTTCTTC. This codes for CASSGSSGGVYNEQFF.

The chain couples TRBV10-1 to TRBJ2-1, with D hard to call. V lost 10 bases, J lost 2 bases, and 18 bases lay in between. This CDR3 spans 15 amino acids. Germline V lookup: CDR1 WNHNN, CDR2 SYGVQD (reference sequence). The DNA of the CDR3 is TGCGCCACCCCGAGCCGCTCCAGAGCCTACAATGAGCAGTTCTTC. Its protein is CATPSRSRAYNEQFF.

This chain links TRBV7-9 with TRBJ2-7; D is possibly TRBD1 or TRBD2 (5 bases each). The CDR3 extends over 16 amino acids. Trimming took off 1 base at V and 1 base at J, with 14 bases between the two ends. Germline-derived CDR1 and CDR2 are SEHNR and FQNEAQ (reference sequence). In DNA, the CDR3 is TGTGCCAGCAGCTTAGGGCCCGGGACGGGATCCTACGAGCAGTACGTC. Its translation: CASSLGPGTGSYEQYV.

The chain employs TRBV5-1 and TRBJ2-3, with D perhaps TRBD2 (5 bases). There are 15 residues in the CDR3. The V and J ends lost 1 base and 5 bases respectively, with 14 bases between them. CDR1 is SGHRS and CDR2 is YFSETQ in the germline V gene. In nucleotides, the CDR3 is TGCGCCAGCAGCTTGACCCGCGGGCTCTTAGATACGCAGTATTTT. Protein sequence: CASSLTRGLLDTQYF.

This clonotype showed up just a few times. The chain employs TRBV12-3 or TRBV12-4 and TRBJ2-4, with TRBD1 matching 9 bases. The CDR3 is 17 amino acids. The ends lost 6 bases at V and 0 bases at J; junction bases unmatched: 9. The chain's CDR3 is CASSLTGGRIAKNIQYF. The DNA for the CDR3 is TGTGCCAGCAGCCTGACAGGGGGAAGGATAGCCAAAAACATTCAGTACTTC.

With regard to this clonotype: A read error may be the cause here, since a much bigger clone is one base away. V is TRBV5-1 and J is TRBJ2-7, with D possibly TRBD1 on 5 matching bases. This CDR3 has 13 amino acids. Looked up from germline, CDR1 is SGHRS and CDR2 is YFSETQ. The CDR3 region is CASSFQGTYEQHF. For the CDR3, the DNA is TGCGCCAGCAGCTTCCAGGGTACCTACGAGCAGCACTTC.